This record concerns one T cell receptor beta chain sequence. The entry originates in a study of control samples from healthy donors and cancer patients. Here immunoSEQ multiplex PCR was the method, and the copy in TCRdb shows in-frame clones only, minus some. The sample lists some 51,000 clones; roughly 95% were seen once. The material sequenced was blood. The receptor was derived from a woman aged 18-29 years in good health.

The CDR3 DNA is TGTGCCAGCAGCTTGAGGGGCGGGGGCGCTGCCTACGAGCAGTACTTC. It yields the protein CASSLRGGGAAYEQYF. The chain has TRBV5-5 and TRBJ2-7; a possible D gene is TRBD2 (7 bases). Trimming took off 1 base at V and 2 bases at J, with 16 bases between the two ends. CDR3 length: 16 amino acids. From germline, CDR1 is SGHKS and CDR2 YYEKEE (reference sequence).